This TCR beta chain came from a study of blood T cell repertoires in COVID-19. The CDR3 runs to 14 residues. After removal of 3 bases from V and 3 bases from J, the junction contained 4 bases not matched to a gene. Germline CDR1 reads KGHSH; CDR2 reads LQKENI. The table came from immunoSEQ multiplex PCR; TCRdb's copy has only in-frame clones and leaves some out. This table holds 470,000 or so clones, approximately 90% found once. Sequencing used PBMCs or T cells enriched from blood (not recorded which). The chain is built from TRBV18 and TRBJ2-7, with TRBD1 identical over 8 bases. This receptor was taken from a woman aged 18 to 35 with acute COVID-19. CDR3 region: CASSPWTGYYEQYF. The CDR3, as DNA: TGTGCCAGCTCACCTTGGACAGGGTACTACGAGCAGTACTTC.